This TCR beta chain was profiled in a study of T cell responses to AZD1222 COVID-19 vaccine. Germline V gives CDR1 MNHEY, CDR2 SVGAGI. The CDR3 is 14 amino acids. V was pared by 11 bases and J by 1 base, with 17 bases between. Study-level points and caveats: White British ancestry dominated among donors, who included more females, and clonal diversity was possibly underestimated. All repertoire sampling was performed exclusively after the peak T cell response.

Clones were read by immunoSEQ multiplex PCR, and TCRdb kept only the in-frame ones, dropping some. The sample lists 120,000 or so clones; roughly 85% were seen once. Remarks on this clone: Its antigen is as yet unknown.

The source was peripheral blood, collected on day 0 of AZD1222 vaccination. J is TRBJ1-1 and V is TRBV6-5, with D perhaps TRBD1 (5 bases). This sequence originates from an adult in good health. The CDR3 sequence: CAGKRLGANTEAFF. For the CDR3, the DNA is TGTGCCGGAAAGAGACTCGGGGCGAACACTGAAGCTTTCTTT.